This T cell receptor beta chain comes out of a study of T cell repertoires in cytomegalovirus infection. Overall study context: Both a matching HLA type and CMV infection were indicated by public TCR beta signatures.

The CDR3 runs 15 residues. Germline values: CDR1 SGHTA, CDR2 FQGNSA. Trimming took off 4 bases at V and 5 bases at J, with 14 bases between the two ends. TCRdb itself ran the reads through MiXCR, one entry per CDR3 protein. The table shows about 480,000 distinct CDR3 sequences, with roughly a third occurring only once. With respect to this clonotype: What it recognizes is unknown.

The chain is built from TRBV7-2 and TRBJ1-4; D not resolved. The receptor was derived from a human donor in good health (CMV status not recorded). Some clones in this sample may be carry-over from other donors' samples. Sample: cultured PBMCs, taken from culture after CMV antigen stimulation. CDR3 loop: CASSSRMAVNEKLFF. In nucleotides, the CDR3 is TGTGCCAGCAGCTCGAGGATGGCCGTAAATGAAAAACTGTTTTTT.